These 23 T cell receptor beta chains were sequenced from one sample in a study of T cell responses to AZD1222 COVID-19 vaccine (dated by TCRdb to about 2021). Preparation of the library involved the immunoSEQ multiplex PCR assay. In its TCRdb copy, this immuneACCESS table keeps in-frame sequences only and misses some clones. Where compared with another copy, unresolved V genes explain less than half of these, and the others have no known cause. This sample comprises some 120,000 clones, 80% to 90% of them detected only once. 7.6% of the sample is taken by the ten largest. In light of the paper, this sample's time point label describes: baseline before first vaccination. The material was peripheral blood, obtained on day 0 of AZD1222 vaccination. These receptors were taken from an adult in good health.

V is TRBV6-6 and J is TRBJ1-2; no reliable D call. This CDR3 is 11 amino acids long. Germline-derived CDR1 and CDR2 are MNHNY and SVGAGI (reference sequence). Deletions cut 2 bases from V and 7 bases from J, with 5 bases between. In DNA form, the CDR3 reads TGTGCCAGCAGTTACGGAGGTGGCTACACCTTC. Its protein product is CASSYGGGYTF.

The gene calls are TRBV5-1 and TRBJ1-1, with 9 bases that match TRBD1. J was trimmed by 8 bases and V by 4 bases; bases with no gene match: 12. The germline V gene encodes CDR1 SGHRS and CDR2 YFSETQ. This CDR3 has 15 residues. CDR3 protein: CASSLNRGRVPEAFF. CDR3 DNA: TGCGCCAGCAGCCTCAACAGGGGGCGCGTCCCAGAAGCTTTCTTT. The variable domain in full, with the rest retrieved from reference TRBV5-1 and TRBJ1-1, is KAGVTQTPRYLIKTRGQQVTLSCSPISGHRSVSWYQQTPGQGLQFLFEYFSETQRNKGNFPGRFSGRQFSNSRSEMNVSTLELGDSALYLCASSLNRGRVPEAFFGQGTRLTVV.

This clone appeared a few times. The V call is TRBV24-1, the J call TRBJ2-7, with 7 bases aligning to TRBD1. After removal of 6 bases from V and 2 bases from J, the junction contained 3 bases not matched to a gene. CDR3 length: 13 amino acids. The V gene's germline CDR1 is KGHDR and CDR2 SFDVKD. CDR3 amino acids: CATSYQGAYEQYF. The CDR3 region has the DNA TGTGCCACCAGTTACCAGGGGGCCTACGAGCAGTACTTC.

The J gene is TRBJ1-2, the V gene TRBV25-1, with TRBD1 matching over 9 bases. The ends lost 4 bases at V and 3 bases at J; junction bases unmatched: 3. This CDR3 spans 14 amino acids. From germline, CDR1 is MGHDK and CDR2 SYGVNS. The CDR3 DNA follows: TGTGCCAGCAGTGGGACAGGGGTTCACTATGGCTACACCTTC. Its translation: CASSGTGVHYGYTF.

The rearrangement links TRBV5-1 to TRBJ2-7, with 11 bases matching TRBD1. The CDR3 covers 14 residues. Germline assignment: CDR1 SGHRS and CDR2 YFSETQ. The V segment lost 2 bases and the J segment 5 bases; nucleotides outside the gene matches: 3. In DNA form, the CDR3 reads TGCGCCAGCAGCTTAGAGGGACAGGGGGACGAGCAGTACTTC. The encoded protein is CASSLEGQGDEQYF.

The J gene is TRBJ1-3, the V gene TRBV25-1, with D possibly matching TRBD1 (5 bases). The V gene's germline CDR1 is MGHDK and CDR2 SYGVNS. The V gene lost 6 bases and the J gene lost 8 bases, with 14 bases spanning the gap. This CDR3 spans 13 amino acids. The chain's CDR3 is CASRGHGMDTIYF. For the CDR3, the DNA is TGTGCCAGCAGGGGGCATGGCATGGACACCATATATTTT.

J is TRBJ2-7 and V is TRBV10-3, with 9 nucleotides matching TRBD2. The CDR3 has 15 residues. The germline V gene has CDR1 ENHRY and CDR2 SYGVKD. V gave up 4 bases and J gave up 5 bases; unmatched junction bases: 9. The CDR3 DNA reads as TGTGCCATCAGTGTGCGGGCTAGCGGGGACCACGAGCAGTACTTC. This encodes CAISVRASGDHEQYF.

The V gene is TRBV6-5, the J gene TRBJ1-5; D might be TRBD1 (5 bases). Per the germline V gene, CDR1 is MNHEY and CDR2 is SVGAGI. The CDR3 has 15 residues. The V gene lost 1 base and the J gene lost 3 bases, with 10 bases spanning the gap. The CDR3 DNA sequence: TGTGCCAGCAGTTACTATGGGGGAGTCAATCAGCCCCAGCATTTT. Amino acid sequence: CASSYYGGVNQPQHF.

The chain recombines TRBV29-1 with TRBJ1-1, with unresolved D. Trimming removed 4 bases from V and 1 base from J, with 10 bases in between. The CDR3 length is 13 residues. Germline loops: CDR1 SQVTM, CDR2 ANQGSEA. The CDR3 nucleotides are TGCAGCGTTGGAGGATCAGGGAACACTGAAGCTTTCTTT. Protein: CSVGGSGNTEAFF.

V is TRBV6-5 and J is TRBJ1-1; the match to TRBD1 covers 7 bases. Germline lookup yields CDR1 MNHEY and CDR2 SVGAGI. The CDR3 runs 11 residues. Losses at the gene ends were 11 bases for V and 6 bases for J; bases not matched to a gene: 6. In DNA form, the CDR3 reads TGTGCCGCTGACAGGGTCTCTGAAGCTTTCTTT. Its protein is CAADRVSEAFF.

The chain joins TRBV20-1 to TRBJ1-1; D uncertain. Germline CDR1 DFQATT, CDR2 SNEGSKA (reference sequence). Trimming left V 6 bases short and J 6 bases short, with 8 bases between. CDR3 length equals 10 residues. The CDR3 coding sequence is TGCAGTGCCATGGACGCTGAAGCTTTCTTT. Protein sequence: CSAMDAEAFF.

The chain links TRBV4-3 to TRBJ2-7, with 9 bases matching TRBD2. The V and J ends lost 1 base and 4 bases, in that order; junction bases with no gene match: 2. The CDR3 extends over 14 amino acids. Germline CDR1 reads LGHNA; CDR2 reads YSLEER. In nucleotides, the CDR3 is TGCGCCAGCAGCCAAGCTAGCGGGACATACGAGCAGTACTTC. Its translation is CASSQASGTYEQYF.

The chain uses TRBV12-3 or TRBV12-4 and TRBJ1-2; TRBD1 might be the D (6 bases). V was trimmed by 1 base and J by 7 bases, leaving 10 bases between them. The CDR3 runs to 13 residues. CDR3 residues: CASSLGVQGGYTF. The CDR3 bases are TGTGCCAGCAGTTTAGGAGTACAGGGTGGCTACACCTTC.

This sequence joins TRBV5-1 and TRBJ2-1, with D hard to call. The CDR3 consists of 16 residues. In germline, CDR1 is SGHRS, CDR2 YFSETQ. Trimming took 4 bases from V and 4 from J, leaving 18 bases between them. The CDR3 sequence: CASSKDSPPIYNEQFF. The DNA for the CDR3 is TGCGCCAGCAGCAAAGACTCTCCCCCTATATACAATGAGCAGTTCTTC. Full variable domain (missing parts from reference TRBV5-1 and TRBJ2-1): KAGVTQTPRYLIKTRGQQVTLSCSPISGHRSVSWYQQTPGQGLQFLFEYFSETQRNKGNFPGRFSGRQFSNSRSEMNVSTLELGDSALYLCASSKDSPPIYNEQFFGPGTRLTVL.

The V and J genes are TRBV27 and TRBJ2-7; the D gene is possibly TRBD2 (7 bases). V was trimmed by 5 bases and J by 2 bases, leaving 10 bases between them. The CDR3 sequence is 13 residues long. Germline lookup yields CDR1 MNHEY and CDR2 SMNVEV (reference sequence). CDR3 DNA sequence: TGTGCCAGCAGTAAGGGGGGGCCCTACGAGCAGTACTTC. Its translation is CASSKGGPYEQYF.

The genes are TRBV9 and TRBJ2-3; TRBD2 matches 14 bases. The CDR3 is made up of 20 amino acids. CDR1 is SGDLS and CDR2 is YYNGEE in the germline V gene. With V trimmed by 3 bases and J by 0 bases, 12 bases remained unmatched. The CDR3 DNA sequence: TGTGCCAGCAGCGAGGGGACTAGCGGGAGTGGGGGTACTAGCACAGATACGCAGTATTTT. This translates into CASSEGTSGSGGTSTDTQYF.

Worth noting for this clone: One end of the junction varies from germline; a read error may be responsible. J is TRBJ1-1 and V is TRBV7-7, with 7 bases aligning to TRBD1. Germline CDR1 SSHAT, CDR2 FNYEAQ (reference sequence). The CDR3 sequence is 17 residues long. For the CDR3, the DNA is TGTGCTAGCAGCTTAGAAGGGGGCCATTTTCTGAACACTGAAGCTTTCTTT. Its protein is CASSLEGGHFLNTEAFF.

This chain links TRBV2 with TRBJ1-5; D unresolved. The length of the CDR3 is 13 residues. Germline V gene sequence: CDR1 SNHLY, CDR2 FYNNEI. V was trimmed by 6 bases and J by 2 bases, leaving 8 bases between them. The CDR3 nucleotides read TGTGCCAGCAGGAGGGATGGCAATCAGCCCCAGCATTTT. It encodes CASRRDGNQPQHF.

The chain has TRBV2 and TRBJ2-1; 10 bases fit TRBD2. The CDR3 is 14 amino acids. With V trimmed by 6 bases and J by 10 bases, 9 bases remained unmatched. Germline CDR1 is SNHLY and CDR2 is FYNNEI. This CDR3 reads CASRLGLANTEQFF. CDR3 nucleotides: TGTGCCAGCAGACTGGGACTAGCGAACACGGAGCAGTTCTTC.

The chain joins TRBV9 to TRBJ2-6; D remains unclear. The V gene lost 1 base and the J gene lost 0 bases, with 2 bases spanning the gap. The CDR3 totals 14 residues. The germline CDR1 and CDR2 sequences are SGDLS and YYNGEE. The CDR3 loop is CASSVLSGANVLTF. CDR3 nucleotide sequence: TGTGCCAGCAGCGTACTCTCTGGGGCCAACGTCCTGACTTTC.

In its sample, this clone was seen a few times. The chain combines TRBV19 with TRBJ2-5, with D uncertain. The V end lost 6 bases, the J end lost 2 bases, and 10 bases lay between the germline ends. This CDR3 is 13 amino acids long. In germline, CDR1 is LNHDA, CDR2 SQIVND (reference sequence). The CDR3 loop reads CASSPVVQETQYF. CDR3 nucleotides: TGTGCCAGTAGCCCGGTGGTACAAGAGACCCAGTACTTC.

With regard to this clone: The same CDR3 arises from other DNA sequences in this sample as well. This chain links TRBV4-1 with TRBJ2-7, with 7 bases lining up with TRBD2. The CDR3 consists of 15 residues. The ends lost 1 base at V and 6 bases at J; junction bases unmatched: 9. Germline V gene lookup returns CDR1 MGHRA and CDR2 YSYEKL. The CDR3 loop is CASSQAGGKLGEQYF. The CDR3 region has the DNA TGCGCCAGCAGCCAAGCCGGGGGGAAGTTGGGCGAGCAGTACTTC.

A single count supports this clone. The V gene is TRBV18, the J gene TRBJ2-1; D is unresolved. Germline lookup yields CDR1 KGHSH and CDR2 LQKENI. The CDR3 is made up of 13 amino acids. Trimming took 3 bases from V and 6 from J, leaving 9 bases between them. Here the CDR3 DNA reads TGTGCCAGCTCACCGTTTGTTACCAATGAGCAGTTCTTC. This gives the protein CASSPFVTNEQFF.